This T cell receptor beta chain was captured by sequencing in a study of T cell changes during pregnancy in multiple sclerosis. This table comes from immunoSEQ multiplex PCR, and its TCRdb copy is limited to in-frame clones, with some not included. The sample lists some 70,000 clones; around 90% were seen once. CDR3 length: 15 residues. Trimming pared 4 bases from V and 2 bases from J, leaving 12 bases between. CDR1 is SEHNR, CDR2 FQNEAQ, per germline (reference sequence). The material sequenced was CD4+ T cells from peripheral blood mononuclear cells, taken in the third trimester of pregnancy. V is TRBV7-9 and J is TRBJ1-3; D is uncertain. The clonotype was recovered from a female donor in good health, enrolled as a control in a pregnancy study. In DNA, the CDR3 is TGTGCCAGCAGCTCCTATGGACTGGCTGGAAACACCATATATTTT. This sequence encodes CASSSYGLAGNTIYF.